These 12 T cell receptor beta chains were all obtained from the same sample, sequenced in a study of cytomegalovirus exposure and HLA in healthy donors. Use of 60 Vbeta and 13 Jbeta primers characterized the PCR. Sequencing was performed with immunoSEQ multiplex PCR; in TCRdb, only in-frame clones are kept and a portion is missing. Found here are roughly 100,000 clones, around 83% of them singletons; the top ten hold approximately 4%. The sample comprised PBMCs. These receptors came from a female donor in good health and CMV-seropositive.

This chain links TRBV6-5 with TRBJ2-5, with 9 bases that match TRBD2. The J call may be wrong; the DNA end is better matched by TRBJ2-7. Germline V lookup: CDR1 MNHEY, CDR2 SVGAGI. The CDR3 totals 15 residues. The chain's CDR3 is CASSYSASGKYEQYF. CDR3 bases: TGTGCCAGCAGTTACTCGGCTAGCGGGAAATACGAGCAGTACTTC.

V usage is TRBV9 and J usage is TRBJ2-3, with D hard to call. V was clipped by 5 bases and J by 2 bases, with 15 bases between them. The CDR3 is 15 amino acids. Per the germline V gene, CDR1 is SGDLS and CDR2 is YYNGEE. CDR3 nucleotide sequence: TGTGCCAGCAGTGAACCATACGACATCACAGATACGCAGTATTTT. Translation: CASSEPYDITDTQYF.

The V and J genes are TRBV30 and TRBJ1-2; TRBD1 aligns across 10 bases. Germline CDR1 reads GTSNPN; CDR2 reads SVGIG (reference sequence). J gave up 5 bases and V 5 bases, and 8 bases lay outside the gene matches. This CDR3 has 14 residues. The CDR3 sequence is CAWLADRGPYGYTF. The CDR3 DNA sequence: TGTGCCTGGCTCGCCGACAGGGGGCCATATGGCTACACCTTC. The entire variable domain, with the rest obtained from reference TRBV30 and TRBJ1-2, is as follows: SQTIHQWPATLVQPVGSPLSLECTVEGTSNPNLYWYRQAAGRGLQLLFYSVGIGQISSEVPQNLSASRPQDRQFILSSKKLLLSDSGFYLCAWLADRGPYGYTFGSGTRLTVV.

This chain joins TRBV5-8 and TRBJ2-1, with 9 bases aligning to TRBD2. Trimming cost V 7 bases and J 5 bases; bases outside gene matches: 7. This CDR3 spans 14 amino acids. Germline CDR1 SGHTS, CDR2 YDEGEE. CDR3 DNA: TGTGCCAGCCCCACGACTAGCGGAGACAATGAGCAGTTCTTC. The encoded protein is CASPTTSGDNEQFF.

To note about this clone: The germline gene is not matched at one end of the junction; a read error may be the cause. CDR3 region: CASSLDLSQPQHF. Written as DNA, the CDR3 is TGTGCTAGCAGCTTAGACCTGAGTCAGCCCCAGCATTTT. The chain recombines TRBV7-7 with TRBJ1-5; D unresolved. The germline gives CDR1 SSHAT, CDR2 FNYEAQ (reference sequence). The CDR3 runs to 13 residues. The full variable domain, its missing parts supplied by reference TRBV7-7 and TRBJ1-5, is GAGVSQSPRYKVTKRGQDVTLRCDPISSHATLYWYQQALGQGPEFLTYFNYEAQPDKSGLPSDRFSAERPEGSISTLTIQRTEQRDSAMYRCASSLDLSQPQHFGDGTRLSIL.

This chain uses TRBV29-1 with TRBJ2-6, with 12 bases identical to TRBD1. V lost 7 bases to trimming and J lost 2 bases; unmatched junction nucleotides: 3. CDR3 length: 15 amino acids. Germline V CDR1 and CDR2: SQVTM, ANQGSEA. In nucleotides, the CDR3 is TGCAGCGCGGGACAGGGGGCTCCTGGGGCCAACGTCCTGACTTTC. Amino acid sequence: CSAGQGAPGANVLTF.

This clone appeared once. This chain joins TRBV6-5 and TRBJ1-2; the match to TRBD1 covers 7 bases. The ends lost 6 bases at V and 3 bases at J; junction bases unmatched: 4. CDR3 length: 13 residues. Looked up from germline, CDR1 is MNHEY and CDR2 is SVGAGI. In DNA, the CDR3 is TGTGCCAGCAGCGATGACAGGGACTATGGCTACACCTTC. It yields the protein CASSDDRDYGYTF.

This chain joins TRBV7-2 and TRBJ2-4; D gene unclear. The CDR3 extends over 14 amino acids. Germline CDR1 is SGHTA and CDR2 is FQGNSA. V was trimmed by 1 base and J by 8 bases, leaving 12 bases between them. This CDR3 reads CASSLGHASDIQYF. The CDR3, as DNA: TGTGCCAGCAGCTTAGGACACGCCTCAGACATTCAGTACTTC.

V and J are TRBV28 and TRBJ2-2; no definite D call. This CDR3 has 14 amino acids. The germline V gene has CDR1 MDHEN and CDR2 SYDVKM. The V end was cut by 3 bases, the J end by 1 base, with 6 bases between. The CDR3 nucleotides are TGTGCCAGCAGTTTTAGGAGGAACACCGGGGAGCTGTTTTTT. This codes for CASSFRRNTGELFF.

This chain uses TRBV5-1 with TRBJ1-6, with 7 bases identical to TRBD1. CDR1 and CDR2 from the germline V gene are SGHRS and YFSETQ. The CDR3 covers 15 residues. J lost 4 bases, V lost 0 bases, and 1 base had no gene match. Here the CDR3 DNA reads TGCGCCAGCAGCTTGGGGGGACAGTATAATTCACCCCTCCACTTT. As protein: CASSLGGQYNSPLHF.

This sequence joins TRBV5-8 and TRBJ2-7, with 7 bases identical to TRBD2. The trim removed 10 bases at V and 2 bases at J, leaving 12 bases unmatched. The CDR3 totals 14 residues. CDR1 and CDR2 from the germline V gene are SGHTS and YDEGEE. CDR3 amino acids: CAGRGGVSPYEQYF. CDR3 nucleotide sequence: TGTGCCGGGAGGGGAGGGGTATCCCCCTACGAGCAGTACTTC.

The chain carries TRBV28 and TRBJ1-2; D perhaps matches TRBD1 (6 bases). Germline loops: CDR1 MDHEN, CDR2 SYDVKM. Trimming stripped 6 bases from V and 5 bases from J, with 16 bases between. The CDR3 consists of 14 residues. The CDR3 bases are TGTGCCAGCAGCGCCGGGACAAATCCTTATGGCTACACCTTC. Its translation: CASSAGTNPYGYTF.